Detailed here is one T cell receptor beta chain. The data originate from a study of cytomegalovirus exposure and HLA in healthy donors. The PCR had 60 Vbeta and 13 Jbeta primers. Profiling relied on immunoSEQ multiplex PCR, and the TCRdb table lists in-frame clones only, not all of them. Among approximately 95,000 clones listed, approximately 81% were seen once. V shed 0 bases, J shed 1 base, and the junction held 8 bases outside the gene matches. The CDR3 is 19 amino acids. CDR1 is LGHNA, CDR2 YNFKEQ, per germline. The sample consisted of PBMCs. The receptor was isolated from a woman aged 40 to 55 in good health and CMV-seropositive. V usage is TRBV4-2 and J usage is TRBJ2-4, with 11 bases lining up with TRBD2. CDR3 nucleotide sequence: TGTGCCAGCAGCCAAGATACTAGCGGGAGCGGTAGTGCCAAAAACATTCAGTACTTC. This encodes CASSQDTSGSGSAKNIQYF.